This TCR beta chain is from a study of T cell responses to AZD1222 COVID-19 vaccine. Points on this clone: No antigen is known for it.

Findings of the study overall: There were vaccine-associated CD4 TCRs across spike, dominant at 160-218 and 743-854. Baseline serology detected seropositivity in only six or seven AZD1222 recipients. Repertoire sampling occurred only after the peak T cell response. Possibly, clonal diversity was underestimated; donors were largely white British and included more females.

The data were produced by immunoSEQ multiplex PCR, yet TCRdb's version contains in-frame clones alone and is incomplete. The sample holds fewer than 200,000 clones, 85% to 90% seen once. CDR1 and CDR2 (germline): MDHEN, SYDVKM. The CDR3 spans 13 residues. Trimming cost V 5 bases and J 9 bases, with 11 bases left between them. This sequence originates from an adult who received the MenACWY meningococcal vaccine as a control. This chain joins TRBV28 and TRBJ1-6; the D is unclear. Specimen: peripheral blood, collected 28 days after the second dose of the MenACWY control vaccine. As DNA, the CDR3 is TGTGCCAGCAGTGGGGTCAACGCTTCACCCCTCCACTTT. Translation gives CASSGVNASPLHF.